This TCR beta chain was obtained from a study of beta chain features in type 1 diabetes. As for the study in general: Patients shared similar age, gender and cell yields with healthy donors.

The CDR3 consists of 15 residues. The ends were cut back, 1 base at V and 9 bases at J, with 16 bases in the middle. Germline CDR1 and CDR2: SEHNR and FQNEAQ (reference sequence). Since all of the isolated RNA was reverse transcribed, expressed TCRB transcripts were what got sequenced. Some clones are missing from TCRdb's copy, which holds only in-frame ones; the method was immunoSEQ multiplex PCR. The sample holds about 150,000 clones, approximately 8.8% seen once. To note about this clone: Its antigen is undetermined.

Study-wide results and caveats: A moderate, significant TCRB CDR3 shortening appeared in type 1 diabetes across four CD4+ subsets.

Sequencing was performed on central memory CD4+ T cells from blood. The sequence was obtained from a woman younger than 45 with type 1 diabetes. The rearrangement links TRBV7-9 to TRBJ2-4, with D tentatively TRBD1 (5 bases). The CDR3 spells CASSLGTGLRGIQYF. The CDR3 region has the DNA TGTGCCAGCAGCTTAGGTACAGGCCTCCGAGGCATTCAGTACTTC.